These T cell receptor beta chains were read from a single sample in a study of OX40 agonist ivuxolimab in advanced cancers. Data came from immunoSEQ multiplex PCR; TCRdb stores just in-frame clones and leaves some out. The table records 77,000 or so clones, 70% to 85% of them present only once. The sample was CD4+ or CD8+ T cells sorted from blood, taken in a trial of the OX40 agonist ivuxolimab. The source is an adult with an advanced solid tumor such as melanoma, head and neck, liver or kidney cancer. The CDR3 runs from the conserved cysteine through the conserved F or W. Each record gives: J gene, clone size, V gene, D gene, CDR3 protein, CDR3 DNA. The D gene is left open where the match is weak. Clone sizes are given selectively: once, few, many, or a class where the clone is expanded.

>TRBJ1-4|-|TRBV30|-
CASPGQSATNEKLFF
TGTGCCTCCCCGGGTCAGAGTGCAACTAATGAAAAACTGTTTTTT
>TRBJ2-5|-|TRBV7-8|TRBD2
CASSVPSGRAGETQYF
TGTGCCAGCAGCGTACCTAGCGGGAGGGCCGGAGAGACCCAGTACTTC
>TRBJ2-2|-|TRBV9|-
CASSVAPHTGELFF
TGTGCCAGCAGCGTAGCGCCGCACACCGGGGAGCTGTTTTTT
>TRBJ1-3|-|TRBV7-2|TRBD1
CASSLGQGSGNTIYF
TGTGCCAGCAGCCTGGGACAGGGAAGTGGAAACACCATATATTTT
>TRBJ1-2|few|TRBV28|-
CASSFTYSWLRESGGVLYGYTF
TGTGCCAGCAGTTTCACATACTCGTGGTTACGGGAAAGCGGTGGGGTATTGTATGGCTACACCTTC
>TRBJ1-2|many|TRBV5-1|-
CASSFGGTNYGYTF
TGCGCCAGCAGCTTCGGGGGGACCAACTATGGCTACACCTTC
>TRBJ1-4|-|TRBV27|-
CASSPGWGVGEKLFF
TGTGCCAGCAGTCCCGGGTGGGGGGTAGGTGAAAAACTGTTTTTT
>TRBJ2-5|once|TRBV13|-
CASSITGRETQYF
TGTGCCAGCAGCATTACAGGGAGGGAGACCCAGTACTTC
>TRBJ2-1|few|TRBV13|-
CASSFPPGSSYNEQFF
TGTGCCAGCAGCTTTCCCCCCGGATCCTCCTACAATGAGCAGTTCTTC
>TRBJ1-6|-|TRBV30|-
CAWSVKGRSPLHF
TGTGCCTGGAGTGTAAAAGGGCGTTCACCCCTCCACTTT
>TRBJ2-3|-|TRBV2|-
CASSESGTDTQYF
TGTGCCAGCAGTGAATCGGGCACAGATACGCAGTATTTT
>TRBJ2-1|few|TRBV18|TRBD2
CASSPQTSGRRGNEQFF
TGTGCCAGCTCACCACAGACTAGCGGGAGGCGGGGCAATGAGCAGTTCTTC
>TRBJ2-7|-|TRBV2|-
CASRQNGGNYEQYF
TGTGCCAGCCGACAGAACGGAGGGAACTACGAGCAGTACTTC
>TRBJ2-3|-|TRBV6-5|TRBD2
CASSRLAADDTQYF
TGTGCCAGCAGTCGACTAGCGGCCGACGATACGCAGTATTTT
>TRBJ2-7|once|TRBV7-8|TRBD1
CASSSRGTGIYEQYF
TGTGCCAGCAGCTCCCGCGGGACAGGGATTTACGAGCAGTACTTC
>TRBJ1-3|-|TRBV30|-
CAWRGAGPGNTIYF
TGTGCCTGGAGGGGGGCCGGTCCTGGAAACACCATATATTTT
>TRBJ2-6|-|TRBV7-8|-
CASSLGQARSGANVLTF
TGTGCCAGCAGCTTAGGTCAGGCGCGCTCTGGGGCCAACGTCCTGACTTTC
>TRBJ1-2|-|TRBV28|-
CASSGNSYGYTF
TGTGCCAGCTCAGGGAACTCCTATGGCTACACCTTC
>TRBJ2-7|-|TRBV7-2|TRBD2
CASSLVGSGGTYEQYF
TGTGCCAGCAGCTTAGTAGGAAGCGGGGGCACCTACGAGCAGTACTTC
>TRBJ2-1|-|TRBV6-6|-
CASSQGGVYNEQFF
TGTGCCAGCAGTCAAGGAGGGGTCTACAATGAGCAGTTCTTC
>TRBJ1-3|-|TRBV7-3|-
CASSLSGAGNTIYF
TGTGCCAGCAGCTTATCTGGAGCCGGAAACACCATATATTTT
>TRBJ1-2|-|TRBV7-6|-
CASSLVAGEHGYTF
TGTGCCAGCAGCTTAGTGGCAGGGGAACATGGCTACACCTTC
>TRBJ2-1|-|TRBV20-1|TRBD2
CSAASGGEQFF
TGCAGTGCAGCTAGCGGGGGGGAGCAGTTCTTC
>TRBJ2-2|-|TRBV7-9|TRBD2
CASSLPQLAESLRLFF
TGTGCCAGCAGCTTACCCCAACTAGCGGAGTCGCTAAGGCTGTTTTTT
>TRBJ2-7|-|TRBV5-1|TRBD2
CASSKTGTSGAYEQYF
TGCGCCAGCAGTAAAACCGGGACTAGCGGGGCCTACGAGCAGTACTTC
>TRBJ1-2|few|TRBV4-3|-
CASSQVGETWGYTF
TGCGCCAGCAGCCAAGTAGGCGAAACTTGGGGCTACACCTTC
>TRBJ1-1|few|TRBV2|-
CASGSGPGTEAFF
TGTGCCAGCGGTAGCGGACCGGGCACTGAAGCTTTCTTT
>TRBJ2-7|-|TRBV6-5|-
CASSPVDRISYEQYF
TGTGCCAGCAGTCCCGTCGACCGAATCTCCTACGAGCAGTACTTC
>TRBJ2-7|-|TRBV19|-
CASSASPTGEQYF
TGTGCCAGTAGTGCCTCCCCAACGGGGGAGCAGTACTTC
>TRBJ2-5|-|TRBV12-2|-
CASRLPETQYF
TGTGCAAGTCGCTTGCCGGAGACCCAGTACTTC
>TRBJ2-5|once|TRBV5-4|TRBD1
CARSRGPQETQYF
TGTGCCAGGTCGAGGGGGCCTCAAGAGACCCAGTACTTC
>TRBJ2-7|once|TRBV23-1|TRBD1
CASHRGGAYEQYF
TGCGCCAGCCACAGAGGGGGCGCGTACGAGCAGTACTTC
>TRBJ2-7|-|TRBV2|-
CASSEAPQMAYEQYF
TGTGCCAGCAGTGAAGCCCCTCAGATGGCGTACGAGCAGTACTTC
>TRBJ2-3|-|TRBV7-2|-
CASSWRLTGDTQYF
TGTGCCAGCAGCTGGCGACTAACGGGAGATACGCAGTATTTT
>TRBJ1-2|few|TRBV2|-
CASSSVVMAGYTF
TGTGCCAGCAGTTCTGTCGTTATGGCTGGCTACACCTTC
>TRBJ1-1|-|TRBV5-4|-
CASSLDGMGEAFF
TGTGCCAGCAGCTTGGATGGGATGGGTGAAGCTTTCTTT
>TRBJ2-1|-|TRBV15|-
CATSRGTGPTAEQFF
TGTGCCACCAGCAGAGGGACCGGACCGACGGCGGAGCAGTTCTTC
>TRBJ1-5|-|TRBV6-5|-
CASSYERAYQPQHF
TGTGCCAGCAGTTATGAACGGGCCTATCAGCCCCAGCATTTT
>TRBJ2-7|-|TRBV20-1|-
CSAQGGTRSF
TGCAGTGCCCAGGGGGGGACTAGATCCTTC
>TRBJ2-2|-|TRBV10-3|-
CATVRGGNTGELFF
TGTGCCACGGTGAGGGGCGGGAACACCGGGGAGCTGTTTTTT
>TRBJ1-4|-|TRBV5-6|TRBD1
CASSLGQGIQANEKLFF
TGTGCCAGCAGCTTGGGACAGGGGATCCAAGCTAATGAAAAACTGTTTTTT
>TRBJ2-6|once|TRBV4-3|TRBD1
CASSQKDRDSVSSGANVLTF
TGCGCCAGCAGCCAAAAAGACCGGGACAGTGTCTCCTCTGGGGCCAACGTCCTGACTTTC
>TRBJ1-1|-|TRBV6-5|-
CASSYDGGRGNTEAFF
TGTGCCAGCAGTTACGATGGCGGGAGGGGGAACACTGAAGCTTTCTTT
>TRBJ1-2|few|TRBV7-2|-
CASSLVGDKVTF
TGTGCCAGCAGCTTAGTGGGGGACAAAGTCACCTTC
>TRBJ1-2|once|TRBV28|TRBD1
CASSVTGALYGYTF
TGTGCCAGCAGTGTGACAGGGGCCCTCTATGGCTACACCTTC
>TRBJ1-3|-|TRBV5-1|-
CASSRRGESSGNTIYF
TGCGCCAGCAGCCGCCGCGGCGAGAGCTCTGGAAACACCATATATTTT
>TRBJ1-2|-|TRBV6-1|TRBD1
CASSELSDGTGFYGYTF
TGTGCCAGCAGTGAACTATCCGACGGGACAGGGTTCTATGGCTACACCTTC
>TRBJ2-1|-|TRBV9|TRBD2
CASSAASGIYNEQFF
TGTGCCAGCAGCGCCGCTAGCGGGATCTACAATGAGCAGTTCTTC
>TRBJ2-7|-|TRBV28|TRBD2
CASSLSGTSGHYEQYF
TGTGCCAGCAGTTTATCCGGGACTAGCGGACACTACGAGCAGTACTTC